This T cell receptor (beta chain) was found in a study of Ad26.COV2.S vaccination and SARS-CoV-2 variants. Findings and limits, study-wide: Assessments of TCR breadth and depth may have underestimated the total T cell responses. With respect to non-spike TCR breadth, vaccine and placebo recipients were similar.

Comment on this clone: Its specificity is unknown.

This table comes from immunoSEQ multiplex PCR, and its TCRdb copy is limited to in-frame clones, with some not included. The sample carries some 350,000 clones, just over 90% recorded once. V was shortened by 3 bases and J by 5 bases, with 10 bases between the two germline ends. This CDR3 has 13 residues. The source was peripheral blood, collected after recovery from COVID-19. The chain links TRBV12-3 or TRBV12-4 to TRBJ1-1; D is unresolved. This TCR came from a human donor who had recovered from COVID-19. CDR3 region: CASSFISGTEAFF. The DNA of the CDR3 is TGTGCCAGCAGTTTTATCTCTGGGACTGAAGCTTTCTTT.